Included here is one TCR beta chain sequence, with context. Its specificity is not known. Germline CDR1 SEHNR, CDR2 FQNEAQ (reference sequence). V shed 6 bases, J shed 5 bases, and the junction held 6 bases outside the gene matches. This CDR3 comprises 13 residues. This sample was included in a study of regulatory T cells in long-lasting Graves disease. Findings and limits, study-wide: TCR diversity was lower in persistent Graves' patients than in newly diagnosed ones. Under persistent disease, TRBV28, TRBJ1-2 and TRBJ2-5 were used preferentially.

Indicated time point: persistent/refractory GD, antithyroid drugs over 5 years with positive TRAb. Scientists built the TCR library using RNA that was extracted from PBMCs. Construction of the TCR beta libraries employed iRepertoire HTBI primers in conjunction with Arm-PCR of CDR3 regions. How the authors handled the data: In the combined samples, approximately 62 TRBV and more than twelve TRBJ segments were identified. TCRdb reprocessed the multiplex PCR reads via MiXCR and lists one record per CDR3 protein. TCRdb's processing, not the study's, gives the V and J calls here. Here the sample spans 650,000 to 850,000 distinct CDR3 sequences, 30% being singletons.

The origin of this receptor is a female donor with Graves disease. The sequenced sample was peripheral blood mononuclear cells (PBMCs), obtained when the disease was refractory, from a patient treated with antithyroid drugs. J is TRBJ2-5 and V is TRBV7-9; 7 nucleotides align to TRBD2. The CDR3: CASRHQLAETQYF. CDR3 nucleotide sequence: TGTGCCAGCAGGCACCAACTAGCGGAGACCCAGTACTTC.